One sample yielded the 23 T cell receptor beta chains listed below, sequenced in a study of Graves' ophthalmopathy and Graves' hyperthyroidism. RNA transcripts provided the template for amplifying TCR beta CDR3 regions. Second-round multiplex PCR followed a first-round RT-PCR using HTBI primers. In TCRdb, the multiplex PCR reads were re-called with MiXCR into one record per CDR3 protein. The repertoire includes around 670,000 distinct CDR3 sequences, around 40% of them detected once, and 40% to 55% sits in the top ten. The source material was peripheral blood. These receptors all stem from an adult man with Graves' ophthalmopathy.

The chain carries TRBV4-1 and TRBJ1-2; D is unresolved. Germline V gene lookup returns CDR1 MGHRA and CDR2 YSYEKL. V lost 2 bases and J lost 4, with 11 bases in between. The CDR3 is 14 residues long. CDR3 amino acids: CASSQISSPYGYTF. For the CDR3, the DNA is TGCGCCAGCAGCCAAATAAGTTCCCCCTATGGCTACACCTTC.

The chain carries TRBV11-2 and TRBJ1-4, with 11 bases lining up with TRBD1. The CDR3 runs to 16 residues. The J segment lost 4 bases and the V segment lost 2 bases, leaving 3 bases of the junction unmatched. Germline-derived CDR1 and CDR2 are SGHAT and FQNNGV. CDR3 in DNA: TGTGCCAGCAGCTTACGGGGACAGGGGGGTAATGAAAAACTGTTTTTT. Protein sequence: CASSLRGQGGNEKLFF.

This clonotype was recorded a few times. The genes are TRBV12-3 or TRBV12-4 and TRBJ1-1; no firm D call. V was clipped by 6 bases and J by 0 bases, with 8 bases between them. The CDR3 has 13 residues. Written as DNA, the CDR3 is TGTGCCAGCAGAAGTGGTCTGAACACTGAAGCTTTCTTT. The encoded protein is CASRSGLNTEAFF.

In its sample, this clonotype was seen a few times. V usage is TRBV11-2 and J usage is TRBJ2-7, with TRBD2 identical over 8 bases. Germline V CDR1 and CDR2: SGHAT, FQNNGV. With 5 bases clipped from V and 3 bases from J, the junction kept 6 bases outside the gene matches. The CDR3 is 14 amino acids. In nucleotides, the CDR3 is TGTGCCAGCAGCCAAGACCGGGGGGGCTACGAGCAGTACTTC. Translated, it gives CASSQDRGGYEQYF.

The genes are TRBV11-2 and TRBJ1-2; the match to TRBD1 covers 9 bases. The CDR3 is 15 amino acids. Germline lookup yields CDR1 SGHAT and CDR2 FQNNGV. V was clipped by 5 bases and J by 4 bases; unmatched bases: 8. In nucleotides, the CDR3 is TGTGCCAGCAGCCACACAGGGGGCTCTAGCTATGGCTACACCTTC. Residues: CASSHTGGSSYGYTF.

The gene calls are TRBV25-1 and TRBJ1-4; 8 bases map to TRBD1. The germline V gene has CDR1 MGHDK and CDR2 SYGVNS. V was clipped by 4 bases and J by 7 bases; unmatched bases: 5. This CDR3 has 14 amino acids. The CDR3 is CASSASGTGEKLFF. CDR3 DNA sequence: TGTGCCAGCAGTGCGTCTGGGACAGGTGAAAAACTGTTTTTT.

This clonotype was seen many times. The chain couples TRBV4-1 to TRBJ1-2; 9 nucleotides match TRBD1. Trimming took 5 bases from V and 6 from J; bases not matched to a gene: 1. The CDR3 is made up of 12 amino acids. Germline assignment: CDR1 MGHRA and CDR2 YSYEKL. CDR3 loop: CASSGQGNGYTF. CDR3 nucleotides: TGCGCCAGCAGCGGACAGGGGAATGGCTACACCTTC.

This clonotype has at least ten counts. V gene TRBV5-1 combines with J gene TRBJ2-5, with a possible D match to TRBD2 (6 bases). Germline CDR1 is SGHRS and CDR2 is YFSETQ. CDR3 length equals 16 residues. V lost 3 bases, J lost 4 bases, and 19 bases lay in between. CDR3 in DNA: TGCGCCAGCAGCTCGGGAGCCCTTACAGGTGGAGAGACCCAGTACTTC. Encoded protein: CASSSGALTGGETQYF.

The V call is TRBV14, the J call TRBJ1-2; D uncertain. This CDR3 is 17 amino acids long. Trimming took 0 bases from V and 2 from J, leaving 16 bases between them. Germline V gives CDR1 SGHDN, CDR2 FVKESK. The CDR3 DNA is TGTGCCAGCAGCCAAGATGGAGCAGAGGGTGTAAACTATGGCTACACCTTC. Encoded protein: CASSQDGAEGVNYGYTF. The entire variable domain, with the rest obtained from reference TRBV14 and TRBJ1-2, is as follows: EAGVTQFPSHSVIEKGQTVTLRCDPISGHDNLYWYRRVMGKEIKFLLHFVKESKQDESGMPNNRFLAERTGGTYSTLKVQPAELEDSGVYFCASSQDGAEGVNYGYTFGSGTRLTVV.

This clonotype came up a few times. The CDR3 DNA reads as TGTGCCAGTAGTCCCCTTGGGGACAGGGGGCCTACTGAAGCTTTCTTT. The encoded protein is CASSPLGDRGPTEAFF. V and J are TRBV19 and TRBJ1-1, with 12 bases lining up with TRBD1. Trimming at V came to 5 bases and at J to 5 bases, leaving 9 bases not matched to a gene. CDR1 is LNHDA, CDR2 SQIVND, per germline (reference sequence). The length of the CDR3 is 16 residues.

CDR3 in DNA: TGTGCCATCAGTGAGTCGACTATCGGAATCGAAGCTTTCTTT. It encodes CAISESTIGIEAFF. The chain employs TRBV10-3 and TRBJ1-1; D is uncertain. Per germline, CDR1 ENHRY and CDR2 SYGVKD. This CDR3 spans 14 amino acids. V shed 0 bases and J shed 8 bases, with 13 bases lying between them.

This clonotype was counted only a few times. The chain is built from TRBV14 and TRBJ1-2; D is possibly TRBD1 (5 bases). Trimming cost V 0 bases and J 11 bases, with 19 bases left between them. The CDR3 has 15 amino acids. CDR1 and CDR2 from the germline V gene are SGHDN and FVKESK. CDR3 in DNA: TGTGCCAGCAGCCAAGATCTACGGGCAGTGGGGGGATACACCTTC. Its protein is CASSQDLRAVGGYTF.

This clonotype was detected only a few times. The chain links TRBV25-1 to TRBJ2-2; D remains unclear. The CDR3 totals 12 residues. Deletions cut 5 bases from V and 7 bases from J, with 8 bases between. Germline CDR1 reads MGHDK; CDR2 reads SYGVNS. CDR3 in amino acids: CASSQVIGELFF. The CDR3, as DNA: TGTGCCAGCAGTCAGGTTATCGGGGAGCTGTTTTTT.

This clonotype was counted a few times. J is TRBJ2-6 and V is TRBV20-1; D could derive from TRBD1 or TRBD2 (5 bases each). The V and J ends lost 4 bases and 2 bases respectively, with 12 bases between them. This CDR3 comprises 15 residues. CDR1 and CDR2 from the germline V gene are DFQATT and SNEGSKA (reference sequence). The CDR3 region is CSATRGTPGANVLTF. In DNA, the CDR3 is TGCAGTGCTACCCGGGGCACCCCTGGGGCCAACGTCCTGACTTTC.

The rearrangement links TRBV6-2 or TRBV6-3 to TRBJ1-2, with 8 bases lining up with TRBD1. CDR3 length equals 14 residues. Germline loops: CDR1 MNHEY, CDR2 SVGEGT. Germline trimming cut 7 bases from V and 6 bases from J; bases unmatched to any gene: 10. DNA of the CDR3: TGTGCCAGCAAATATGGACAGGGATCAGATGGCTACACCTTC. Its protein is CASKYGQGSDGYTF.

The sample holds a few counts of this clonotype. This chain links TRBV19 with TRBJ1-1, with D tentatively TRBD1 (6 bases). V dropped 5 bases and J dropped 7 bases, with 20 bases sitting between them. This CDR3 region has 15 residues. Germline CDR1 and CDR2: LNHDA and SQIVND (reference sequence). CDR3 residues: CASSPAGRPRGEAFF. CDR3 bases: TGTGCCAGTAGTCCGGCGGGACGGCCCAGGGGTGAAGCTTTCTTT.

Turning to this clonotype: Germline is not matched at one junction end, which may reflect a read error. The rearrangement links TRBV29-1 to TRBJ2-7, with no clear D. In germline, CDR1 is SQVTM, CDR2 ANQGSEA. This CDR3 contains 12 residues. CDR3 DNA sequence: TGTGCCTGGAGTGGTTTGGGCTACGAGCAGTACTTC. Encoded protein: CAWSGLGYEQYF.

V gene TRBV20-1 combines with J gene TRBJ1-2, with D tentatively TRBD1 (5 bases). V was shortened by 6 bases and J by 6 bases, with 20 bases between the two germline ends. The CDR3 consists of 14 residues. Germline CDR1 reads DFQATT; CDR2 reads SNEGSKA (reference sequence). The CDR3 bases are TGCAGTGCCCACCTGCGGGGCGGGAGCGATGGCTACACCTTC. Encoded protein: CSAHLRGGSDGYTF.

The rearrangement uses TRBV6-5 and TRBJ1-5; no definite D call. Trimming cost V 11 bases and J 2 bases, with 16 bases left between them. The CDR3 is 14 residues long. CDR1 is MNHEY and CDR2 is SVGAGI in the germline V gene. CDR3 residues: CASRKAPGNQPQHF. CDR3 coding DNA: TGTGCCTCCCGAAAGGCCCCGGGCAATCAGCCCCAGCATTTT.

This chain links TRBV10-3 with TRBJ1-4; D call uncertain. CDR3 length: 13 residues. CDR1 and CDR2 (germline): ENHRY, SYGVKD. V lost 3 bases, J lost 7 bases, and 9 bases lay in between. CDR3 bases: TGTGCCATCAGTGACAGGAGGACTGAAAAACTGTTTTTT. Protein sequence: CAISDRRTEKLFF.

Details on this clonotype: A much larger clone is a single base away; this may be a read error. The chain recombines TRBV11-1 with TRBJ1-1; no reliable D call. This CDR3 region has 14 residues. V was cut by 1 base and J by 1 base, with 7 bases left in between. Germline V gene sequence: CDR1 SGHAT, CDR2 FQDESV (reference sequence). As DNA, the CDR3 is TGTGCCAGCAGCTTAGACAACTCGAACACTGAAGCTTTCTTT. Protein product: CASSLDNSNTEAFF.

As regards this clonotype: With a much larger clone just one base away, this may be a read error. The V and J genes are TRBV19 and TRBJ1-4, with unresolved D. The ends were cut back, 7 bases at V and 6 bases at J, with 12 bases in the middle. The germline V gene encodes CDR1 LNHDA and CDR2 SQIVND (reference sequence). This CDR3 region has 13 residues. DNA of the CDR3: TGTGCCAGTATGCCGCGGACTCATGAAAAACTGTTTTTT. Its translation is CASMPRTHEKLFF.

Many counts were recorded for this clonotype. This CDR3 is CASSLGSAPLHF. Written as DNA, the CDR3 is TGTGCCAGCAGCTTAGGTTCCGCACCCCTCCACTTT. The chain recombines TRBV7-9 with TRBJ1-6; D is undetermined. The CDR3 is made up of 12 amino acids. Germline V lookup: CDR1 SEHNR, CDR2 FQNEAQ (reference sequence). Trimming took 1 base from V and 11 from J, leaving 6 bases between them.